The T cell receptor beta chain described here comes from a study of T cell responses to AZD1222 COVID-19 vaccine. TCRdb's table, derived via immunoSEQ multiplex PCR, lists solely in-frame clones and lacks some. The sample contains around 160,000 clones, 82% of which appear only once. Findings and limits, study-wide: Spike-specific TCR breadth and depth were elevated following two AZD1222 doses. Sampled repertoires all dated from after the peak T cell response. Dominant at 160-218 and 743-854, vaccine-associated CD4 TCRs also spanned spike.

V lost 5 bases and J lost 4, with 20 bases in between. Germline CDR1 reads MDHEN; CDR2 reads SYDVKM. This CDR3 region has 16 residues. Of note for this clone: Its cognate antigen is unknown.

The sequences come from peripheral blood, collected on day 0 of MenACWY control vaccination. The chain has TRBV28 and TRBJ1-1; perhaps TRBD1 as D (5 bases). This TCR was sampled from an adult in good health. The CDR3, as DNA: TGTGCCAGCAGTACACCTCCGGGACTCGGGCGCACTGAAGCTTTCTTT. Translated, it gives CASSTPPGLGRTEAFF.